This paragraph reports one TCR beta chain. The data were obtained in a study of blood T cell repertoires in COVID-19. V shed 5 bases and J shed 0 bases, with 14 bases lying between them. Germline values: CDR1 SGHNT, CDR2 YYREEE (reference sequence). The CDR3 runs to 15 residues. Libraries were prepared by immunoSEQ multiplex PCR; TCRdb keeps only in-frame clonotypes and omits some of them. The table has 120,000 to 150,000 clones, approximately 85% seen once. V gene TRBV5-4 combines with J gene TRBJ1-2; no reliable D call. Sequencing was carried out using PBMCs or T cells enriched from blood (not recorded which). The origin of this receptor is a woman in her forties or fifties with acute COVID-19. CDR3: CASSLSTVTNYGYTF. DNA of the CDR3: TGTGCCAGCAGTTTGAGCACAGTTACTAACTATGGCTACACCTTC.